One sample yielded the 24 T cell receptor beta chains listed below, sequenced in a study of stem cell transplantation in POMP-related autoinflammatory disease. This table comes from immunoSEQ multiplex PCR, and its TCRdb copy is limited to in-frame clones, with some not included. Of tens of thousands of clones listed, approximately 90% were seen once; the top ten hold about 0.71%. Source: CD4+ T cells from PBMCs, taken after stem cell transplantation. Receptors originate from a human patient with POMP-related autoinflammation and immune dysregulation (PRAID). Part of the T cells may come from the graft donor.

This clone appeared a few times. This chain connects TRBV25-1 to TRBJ2-1; D unresolved. The CDR3 totals 15 residues. V lost 9 bases and J 7 bases, leaving 22 bases between the germline ends. Per the germline V gene, CDR1 is MGHDK and CDR2 is SYGVNS. CDR3 nucleotides: TGTGCCAGTTGCCGACACGAAGGTTGGGGAAATGAGCAGTTCTTC. It is translated as CASCRHEGWGNEQFF.

V gene TRBV7-7 combines with J gene TRBJ2-3, with D uncertain. The CDR3 loop spans 13 amino acids. Trimming took 0 bases from V and 5 from J, leaving 6 bases between them. The V gene's germline CDR1 is SSHAT and CDR2 FNYEAQ (reference sequence). The CDR3 DNA reads as TGTGCCAGCAGCTTAGCTGTTCGAGATACGCAGTATTTT. Translating it yields CASSLAVRDTQYF.

The V call is TRBV5-1, the J call TRBJ2-5, with D tentatively TRBD2 (6 bases). CDR1 and CDR2 (germline): SGHRS, YFSETQ. This CDR3 has 13 amino acids. The V end lost 2 bases, the J end lost 10 bases, and 15 bases lay between the germline ends. CDR3 sequence: CASSFQGREDQYF. CDR3 DNA: TGCGCCAGCAGCTTCCAGGGAAGGGAGGACCAGTACTTC.

The genes are TRBV5-1 and TRBJ1-2, with D uncertain. With 0 bases removed from V and 7 bases from J, the gap between germline ends came to 13 bases. This CDR3 region has 14 residues. Looked up from germline, CDR1 is SGHRS and CDR2 is YFSETQ. The CDR3 DNA is TGCGCCAGCAGCTTGGGATCTTCGACGGGTGGCTACACCTTC. This translates into CASSLGSSTGGYTF.

The V gene is TRBV5-1, the J gene TRBJ2-7; D possibly corresponds to TRBD2 (6 bases). The CDR3 sequence is 13 residues long. Germline assignment: CDR1 SGHRS and CDR2 YFSETQ. Between the trimmed V and J ends, which lost 2 bases and 3 bases, there was a span of 9 bases. CDR3 bases: TGCGCCAGCAGCTTTTTTAGCGGCTACGAGCAGTACGTC. It yields the protein CASSFFSGYEQYV.

This chain uses TRBV7-2 with TRBJ1-5, with D perhaps matching TRBD1 (5 bases). This CDR3 is built from 13 residues. Germline values: CDR1 SGHTA, CDR2 FQGNSA. The V end was cut by 3 bases, the J end by 9 bases, with 12 bases between. The CDR3 loop reads CASSFPGPMPQHF. DNA for the CDR3: TGTGCCAGCAGCTTCCCGGGACCGATGCCCCAGCATTTT.

The chain joins TRBV9 to TRBJ2-6, with no clear D. Looked up from germline, CDR1 is SGDLS and CDR2 is YYNGEE. V was clipped by 0 bases and J by 2 bases, with 6 bases between them. The CDR3 runs to 15 residues. The CDR3 region has the DNA TGTGCCAGCAGCGTAGACGAGGCTGGGGCCAACGTCCTGACTTTC. Translation: CASSVDEAGANVLTF.

This clone came up a few times. V is TRBV7-2 and J is TRBJ1-3; tentative D call: TRBD1 (5 bases). The CDR3 contains 14 residues. Per germline, CDR1 SGHTA and CDR2 FQGNSA. Trimming cost V 5 bases and J 3 bases, with 11 bases left between them. The CDR3 sequence is CASSPRQGGNTIYF. The DNA for the CDR3 is TGTGCCAGCAGCCCCCGGCAGGGTGGAAACACCATATATTTT.

This sequence joins TRBV5-5 and TRBJ2-4, with 7 positions matching TRBD1. Germline CDR1 and CDR2: SGHKS and YYEKEE (reference sequence). This CDR3 comprises 13 residues. The junction had 0 bases not matched to a gene; V was cut back by 3 bases and J by 3 bases. The CDR3 DNA follows: TGTGCCAGCAGCTGGGACAGCAAAAACATTCAGTACTTC. This encodes CASSWDSKNIQYF.

The V and J genes are TRBV7-9 and TRBJ2-3; 8 nucleotides agree with TRBD2. Trimming at V came to 0 bases and at J to 2 bases, leaving 10 bases not matched to a gene. Germline assignment: CDR1 SEHNR and CDR2 FQNEAQ (reference sequence). CDR3 length: 18 amino acids. CDR3 residues: CASSLATTSGGSTDTQYF. CDR3 bases: TGTGCCAGCAGCTTAGCTACAACTAGCGGAGGATCCACAGATACGCAGTATTTT.

The rearrangement uses TRBV7-2 and TRBJ1-2, with D possibly matching TRBD1 (5 bases). The germline V and J ends were trimmed by 2 bases and 6 bases, with 13 bases remaining between them. The CDR3 contains 14 residues. CDR1 and CDR2 (germline): SGHTA, FQGNSA. The CDR3 is CASSLKTEWHGYTF. CDR3 bases: TGTGCCAGCAGCTTAAAGACAGAGTGGCATGGCTACACCTTC.

The chain employs TRBV5-1 and TRBJ2-3; weak D call: TRBD2 (5 bases). The length of the CDR3 is 17 residues. The V gene's germline CDR1 is SGHRS and CDR2 YFSETQ. Trimming left V 4 bases short and J 0 bases short, with 18 bases between. CDR3 in amino acids: CASSPGKAVTSTDTQYF. The CDR3 coding sequence is TGCGCCAGCAGCCCAGGTAAAGCGGTGACTAGCACAGATACGCAGTATTTT. The variable domain in full, with the rest retrieved from reference TRBV5-1 and TRBJ2-3, is KAGVTQTPRYLIKTRGQQVTLSCSPISGHRSVSWYQQTPGQGLQFLFEYFSETQRNKGNFPGRFSGRQFSNSRSEMNVSTLELGDSALYLCASSPGKAVTSTDTQYFGPGTRLTVL.

This chain connects TRBV24-1 to TRBJ1-5; D gene ambiguous. Germline CDR1 KGHDR, CDR2 SFDVKD. CDR3 length equals 14 residues. Trimming removed 2 bases from V and 6 bases from J, with 10 bases in between. CDR3 sequence (DNA): TGTGCCACCAGTGATTCTAGGAAGGGTCAGCCCCAGCATTTT. Its protein product is CATSDSRKGQPQHF.

J is TRBJ2-1 and V is TRBV5-1, with D perhaps given as TRBD1 or TRBD2 (5 bases each). The CDR3 totals 14 residues. The V end was cut by 3 bases, the J end by 6 bases, with 13 bases between. The germline V gene encodes CDR1 SGHRS and CDR2 YFSETQ. The CDR3 protein is CASSSEGTLNEQFF. In DNA, the CDR3 is TGCGCCAGCAGCTCCGAGGGGACCCTCAATGAGCAGTTCTTC.

The chain has TRBV28 and TRBJ2-5; 10 positions agree with TRBD2. The CDR3 is made up of 17 amino acids. Germline trimming cut 3 bases from V and 0 bases from J; bases unmatched to any gene: 7. CDR1 MDHEN and CDR2 SYDVKM come from the germline V gene. The CDR3 reads CASSLGVAGGHQETQYF. The DNA for the CDR3 is TGTGCCAGCAGTTTGGGAGTAGCGGGAGGTCACCAAGAGACCCAGTACTTC.

This clone was picked up one time. The V call is TRBV28, the J call TRBJ1-4; D is unclear. The CDR3 totals 12 residues. Germline V lookup: CDR1 MDHEN, CDR2 SYDVKM. Trimming removed 7 bases from V and 3 bases from J, with 6 bases in between. The CDR3 here is CASKEANEKLFF. Written as DNA, the CDR3 is TGTGCCAGCAAGGAGGCTAATGAAAAACTGTTTTTT.

The chain couples TRBV6-6 to TRBJ2-2; 10 bases map to TRBD2. Trimming removed 2 bases from V and 5 bases from J; junction bases left unmatched: 5. Per germline, CDR1 MNHNY and CDR2 SVGAGI (reference sequence). The CDR3 runs 16 residues. Here the CDR3 reads CASSYLAGARTGELFF. The CDR3 DNA reads TGTGCCAGCAGTTACCTAGCGGGAGCGCGTACCGGGGAGCTGTTTTTT.

J is TRBJ1-4 and V is TRBV28; D call uncertain. Deletions cut 4 bases from V and 0 bases from J, with 24 bases between. The CDR3 covers 20 residues. Germline loops: CDR1 MDHEN, CDR2 SYDVKM. The CDR3: CASSSVGGKGGFATNEKLFF. The CDR3 DNA reads TGTGCCAGCAGTTCTGTAGGAGGGAAGGGAGGATTTGCAACTAATGAAAAACTGTTTTTT.

This chain joins TRBV6-5 and TRBJ2-7; D not certain. V lost 10 bases and J 3 bases, leaving 16 bases between the germline ends. Germline V gives CDR1 MNHEY, CDR2 SVGAGI. The CDR3 spans 13 residues. CDR3 protein: CATLLGRDYEQYF. The CDR3 DNA is TGTGCCACCCTCTTGGGCAGAGACTACGAGCAGTACTTC.

V usage is TRBV6-5 and J usage is TRBJ1-4, with 9 bases aligning to TRBD1. V was clipped by 0 bases and J by 7 bases; unmatched bases: 3. The CDR3 sequence is 15 residues long. The V gene's germline CDR1 is MNHEY and CDR2 SVGAGI. As DNA, the CDR3 is TGTGCCAGCAGTTACTCGGGACAGGGAGGTGAAAAACTGTTTTTT. It yields the protein CASSYSGQGGEKLFF.

Here the CDR3 DNA reads TGTGCCAGCAGCCCGGTTCCTGGGGGCAACGAGCAGTACGTC. Translating it yields CASSPVPGGNEQYV. V usage is TRBV5-4 and J usage is TRBJ2-7, with D possibly being TRBD1 (6 bases). Germline V gene lookup returns CDR1 SGHNT and CDR2 YYREEE (reference sequence). This CDR3 region has 14 residues. Trimming removed 4 bases at V and 5 bases at J, with 16 bases between.

This chain uses TRBV5-1 with TRBJ2-1; 10 bases fit TRBD2. Germline V gives CDR1 SGHRS, CDR2 YFSETQ. The trim removed 0 bases at V and 4 bases at J, leaving 1 base unmatched. The CDR3 loop spans 15 amino acids. In DNA, the CDR3 is TGCGCCAGCAGCTTGGTAGCGGGAGGATACAATGAGCAGTTCTTC. Its translation: CASSLVAGGYNEQFF.

V and J are TRBV5-5 and TRBJ2-3; 11 bases align to TRBD2. The CDR3 is 16 amino acids. With V trimmed by 4 bases and J by 4 bases, 8 bases remained unmatched. Germline V CDR1 and CDR2: SGHKS, YYEKEE (reference sequence). The chain's CDR3 is CASSPFTGLAADTQYF. The CDR3 nucleotides are TGTGCCAGCAGCCCCTTCACGGGACTAGCGGCAGATACGCAGTATTTT.

The chain uses TRBV6-5 and TRBJ1-2, with 8 positions matching TRBD1. The trim removed 10 bases at V and 5 bases at J, leaving 15 bases unmatched. The CDR3 has 15 amino acids. In germline, CDR1 is MNHEY, CDR2 SVGAGI. CDR3 bases: TGTGCCACTTTAACGCAGGGGGCAGGACGGTATGGCTACACCTTC. This translates into CATLTQGAGRYGYTF.